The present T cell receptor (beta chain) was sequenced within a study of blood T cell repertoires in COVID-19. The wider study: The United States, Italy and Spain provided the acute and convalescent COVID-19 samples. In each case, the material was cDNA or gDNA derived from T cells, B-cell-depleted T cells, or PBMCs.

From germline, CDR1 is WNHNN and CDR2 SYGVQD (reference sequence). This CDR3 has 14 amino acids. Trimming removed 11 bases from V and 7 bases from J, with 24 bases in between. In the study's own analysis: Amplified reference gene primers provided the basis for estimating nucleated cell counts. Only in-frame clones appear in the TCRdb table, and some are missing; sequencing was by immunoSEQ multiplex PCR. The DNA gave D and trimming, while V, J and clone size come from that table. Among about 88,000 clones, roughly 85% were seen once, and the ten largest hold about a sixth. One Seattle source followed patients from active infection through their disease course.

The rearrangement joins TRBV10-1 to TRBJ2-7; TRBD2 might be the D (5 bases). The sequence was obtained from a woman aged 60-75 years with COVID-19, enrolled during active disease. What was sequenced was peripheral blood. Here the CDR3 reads CARPPKHPRGEQYF. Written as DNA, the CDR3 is TGCGCCCGACCCCCAAAGCACCCCCGCGGGGAGCAGTACTTC.